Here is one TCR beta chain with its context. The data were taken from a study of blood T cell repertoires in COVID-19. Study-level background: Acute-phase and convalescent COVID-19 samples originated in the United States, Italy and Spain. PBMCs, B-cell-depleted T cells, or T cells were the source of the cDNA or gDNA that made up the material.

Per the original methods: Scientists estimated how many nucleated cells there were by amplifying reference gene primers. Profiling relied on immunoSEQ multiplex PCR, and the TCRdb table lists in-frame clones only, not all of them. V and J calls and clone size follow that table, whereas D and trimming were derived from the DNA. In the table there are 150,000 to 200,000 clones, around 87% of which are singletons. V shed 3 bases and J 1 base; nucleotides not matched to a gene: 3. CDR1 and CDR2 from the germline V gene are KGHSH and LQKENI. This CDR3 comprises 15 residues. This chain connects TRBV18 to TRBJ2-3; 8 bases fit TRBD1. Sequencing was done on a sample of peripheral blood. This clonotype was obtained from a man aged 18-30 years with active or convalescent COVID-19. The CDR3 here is CASSPMDRGTDTQYF. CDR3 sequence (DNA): TGTGCCAGCTCACCTATGGACAGGGGCACAGATACGCAGTATTTT.